This note documents a single TCR beta chain sequence. This sample was included in a study of siplizumab effects on memory and regulatory T cells. Using immunoSEQ multiplex PCR, the repertoire was profiled, and TCRdb retains in-frame clones only, with some absent. The sample holds roughly 120,000 clones, approximately 94% seen once. Trimming removed 4 bases at V and 4 bases at J, with 13 bases between. CDR1 is LNHDA, CDR2 SQIVND, per germline (reference sequence). This CDR3 comprises 14 residues. This receptor was identified in a human donor in good health. The sample comprised non-Treg CD4+ T cells sorted from blood. The chain couples TRBV19 to TRBJ1-1; the D gene is possibly TRBD1 (5 bases). In DNA form, the CDR3 reads TGTGCCAGTAGTACCAGGGTTCAGGGCACTGAAGCTTTCTTT. Residues: CASSTRVQGTEAFF.